This is a list of T cell receptor beta chains from one sample in a study of post-analysis software for immune sequencing data. In TCRdb, the PCR reads were re-called with MiXCR into one record per CDR3 protein. This sample has about 380,000 distinct CDR3 sequences; about a third occur once, and the top ten carry around 15%. Sample: blood. The receptor source for this set is a girl aged 10 to 17 with multiple sclerosis. Both conserved end residues are part of each CDR3. A D gene is named only where the DNA matches it firmly. For some rows the clone size is stated as once, few or many, or as a class when expanded; others skip it.

clone size	J gene	D gene	V gene	CDR3 DNA	CDR3 protein
.	TRBJ1-6	TRBD1	TRBV25-1	TGTGCCAGCAGTTCAGTCTCCGGGACAGGGAACAAAAGTCTGGGTTCACCCCTCCACTTT	CASSSVSGTGNKSLGSPLHF
few	TRBJ2-1	TRBD2	TRBV7-2	TGTGCCAGCAGCTTCACACCTACAGCGGGGGGCCAGTACAATGAGCAGTTCTTC	CASSFTPTAGGQYNEQFF
.	TRBJ2-7	.	TRBV27	TGTGCCAGCAGCCCCGTCCAGGGTTCCTACGAGCAGTACTTT	CASSPVQGSYEQYF
.	TRBJ1-6	.	TRBV7-9	TGTGCCAGCAGCCCAGGACTGCGGAGCTCCTATAATTCACCCCTCCACTTT	CASSPGLRSSYNSPLHF
.	TRBJ2-1	.	TRBV12-3/TRBV12-4	TGTGCCAGCAGGGACGCGAGCTCCTACAATGAGCAGTTCTTC	CASRDASSYNEQFF
once	TRBJ2-7	TRBD1	TRBV18	TGTGCCAGCTCACCTCAAGACAGGGGGTCCGAGCAGTACTTC	CASSPQDRGSEQYF
.	TRBJ2-1	.	TRBV2	TGTGCCAGAGGAGGTACTCGGGACTTGCCCCACTCCTACAATGAGCAGTTCTTC	CARGGTRDLPHSYNEQFF
.	TRBJ1-5	TRBD1	TRBV28	TGTGCCAGCAGTTATCCCCGACAGGGTAGAGGTCAGCCCCAGCATTTT	CASSYPRQGRGQPQHF
few	TRBJ2-3	.	TRBV6-2/TRBV6-3	TGTGCCAGCAGGGACTACTGGACGCAGTATTTT	CASRDYWTQYF
.	TRBJ2-7	TRBD1	TRBV5-6	TGTGCCAGCTGCTTTAGAGGGGGCGACGAGCAGTACTTC	CASCFRGGDEQYF
few	TRBJ1-6	.	TRBV7-9	TGTGCCAGCAGCCCCCAGGGACTAAATTCACCCCTCCACTTT	CASSPQGLNSPLHF
.	TRBJ1-6	TRBD1	TRBV7-2	TGTGCCAGCAGCCCAGACAGGGACCGTTATAATTCACCCCTCCACTTT	CASSPDRDRYNSPLHF
many	TRBJ2-7	TRBD1	TRBV4-3	TGCGCCAGCAGCCAAGATCCCTCAGGGGGCGACGAGCAGTACTTC	CASSQDPSGGDEQYF
few	TRBJ1-1	.	TRBV19	TGTGCCAGTAGTACACCCATGGAAGCTTTCTTT	CASSTPMEAFF
few	TRBJ2-7	.	TRBV7-3	TGTGCCAGCAGCTCCGGGGGTCCTCCGTACGAGCAGTACTTC	CASSSGGPPYEQYF
.	TRBJ2-3	TRBD2	TRBV20-1	TGCAGTGCCCAGGGGATGCGGGGGGACACAGATACGCAGTATTTT	CSAQGMRGDTDTQYF
.	TRBJ2-3	TRBD1	TRBV12-3/TRBV12-4	TGTGCCATCGACGCCAAACAGGGGACCGGCACAGATACGCAGTATTTT	CAIDAKQGTGTDTQYF
.	TRBJ2-7	.	TRBV20-1	TGCAGTGCCAGGAGGGCAGGGGCTACCTACGAGCAGTACTTC	CSARRAGATYEQYF
.	TRBJ2-4	.	TRBV20-1	TGCAGTGCTAGTGGTCGGGACGGCCTAAAAAACATTCAGTACTTC	CSASGRDGLKNIQYF
.	TRBJ1-5	TRBD1	TRBV5-1	TGCGCCAGCAGCCGGGGACAGGGGGCTTTGGAGCCCCAGCATTTT	CASSRGQGALEPQHF
.	TRBJ1-3	.	TRBV6-2/TRBV6-3	TGTGCCAGCAGTTCAACTCATGGAAACACCATATATTTT	CASSSTHGNTIYF
.	TRBJ2-5	.	TRBV4-1	TGCGCCAGCAGCCAAGACGACAGACCCACTAGGGAGCAGTACTTC	CASSQDDRPTREQYF
.	TRBJ2-1	TRBD2	TRBV7-2	TGTGCCAGCAGCCCCTTGGGGGGGAAGTACAATGCGCAGTTCTTC	CASSPLGGKYNAQFF
.	TRBJ2-7	TRBD1	TRBV24-1	TGTGCCACCAGTGATCATACAGGGGGAACCTACGAGCAGTACTTC	CATSDHTGGTYEQYF
.	TRBJ2-1	TRBD1	TRBV20-1	TGCAGTGCTCCCAACAGGGGTGGCTACAATGAGCAGTTCTTC	CSAPNRGGYNEQFF
.	TRBJ1-2	.	TRBV12-3/TRBV12-4	TGTGCCAGCACCGCACAACCCCAGGGGCCTTATGGCTACACCTTC	CASTAQPQGPYGYTF
.	TRBJ2-5	.	TRBV5-1	TGCGCCAGCAGCCTGGGATACAGCGTGCTGGGGGAGACCCAGTACTTC	CASSLGYSVLGETQYF
.	TRBJ1-2	.	TRBV6-5	TGTGCCAGCAGTTACGGGCGTCCTCCTGTTTATGGCTACACCTTC	CASSYGRPPVYGYTF
.	TRBJ2-3	.	TRBV29-1	TGCAGCGTCACTCTCCCAGGGGAGGGAGATACGCAGTATTTT	CSVTLPGEGDTQYF
few	TRBJ2-5	TRBD1	TRBV12-3/TRBV12-4	TGTGCCAGCAGTCAGGGACAGAGCCAAGAGACCCAGTACTTC	CASSQGQSQETQYF
.	TRBJ2-1	TRBD2	TRBV20-1	TGCAGTGCTCCCGGGAGGGTTAATGAGCAGTTCTTC	CSAPGRVNEQFF
.	TRBJ1-1	.	TRBV5-1	TGCGCCAGCAGCCGACCCGGGCCGAACACTGAAGCTTTCTTT	CASSRPGPNTEAFF
.	TRBJ2-5	.	TRBV12-3/TRBV12-4	TGTGCCAGCAGTTTGTACCAAGAGACCCAGTACTTC	CASSLYQETQYF
.	TRBJ2-5	.	TRBV5-1	TGCGCCAGCAGTTCCGGTACCGGGGGAAGGCAAGAGACCCAGTACTTC	CASSSGTGGRQETQYF
once	TRBJ2-7	.	TRBV5-1	TGCGCCAGCAGCGACACGCGTCTCACCTACGAGCAGTACTTC	CASSDTRLTYEQYF
.	TRBJ2-7	.	TRBV4-1	TGCGCCAGCAGCCAAGGGGTGGGGATTGGGTCCTACGAGCAGTACTTC	CASSQGVGIGSYEQYF
few	TRBJ2-5	TRBD1	TRBV10-1	TGCGCCAGCAGTGGACGGACAGTTCTAAGGGGGCCCACGGGAGAGACCCAGTACTTC	CASSGRTVLRGPTGETQYF
.	TRBJ2-5	.	TRBV29-1	TGCAGCGTTGCCAACAGGGGCCGGGGACTCCAAGAGACCCAGTACTTC	CSVANRGRGLQETQYF
few	TRBJ2-6	.	TRBV5-5	TGTGCCAGCAGCTTGGAAGGTAGCTCTGGGGCCAACGTCCTGACTTTC	CASSLEGSSGANVLTF
few	TRBJ2-3	TRBD2	TRBV10-2	TGCGCCAGCAGGGATACTAGCGGGTACACAGATACGCAGTATTTT	CASRDTSGYTDTQYF
.	TRBJ1-2	TRBD1	TRBV6-5	TGTGCCAGCTCGGGACAGATCAACTATGGCTACACCTTC	CASSGQINYGYTF